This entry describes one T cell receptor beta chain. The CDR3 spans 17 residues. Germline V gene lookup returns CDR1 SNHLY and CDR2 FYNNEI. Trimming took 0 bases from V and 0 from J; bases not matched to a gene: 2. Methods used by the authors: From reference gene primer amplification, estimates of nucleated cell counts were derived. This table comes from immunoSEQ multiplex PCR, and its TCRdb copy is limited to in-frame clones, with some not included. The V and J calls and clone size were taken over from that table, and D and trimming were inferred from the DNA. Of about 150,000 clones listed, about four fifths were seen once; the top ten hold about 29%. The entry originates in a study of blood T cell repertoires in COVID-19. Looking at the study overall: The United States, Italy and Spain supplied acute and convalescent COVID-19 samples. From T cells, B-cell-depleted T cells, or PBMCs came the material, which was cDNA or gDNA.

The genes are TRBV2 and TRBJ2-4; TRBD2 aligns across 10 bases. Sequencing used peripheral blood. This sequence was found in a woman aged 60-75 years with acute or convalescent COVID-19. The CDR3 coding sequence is TGTGCCAGCAGTGAAGCACTAGCGGGGCTAGCCAAAAACATTCAGTACTTC. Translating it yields CASSEALAGLAKNIQYF.